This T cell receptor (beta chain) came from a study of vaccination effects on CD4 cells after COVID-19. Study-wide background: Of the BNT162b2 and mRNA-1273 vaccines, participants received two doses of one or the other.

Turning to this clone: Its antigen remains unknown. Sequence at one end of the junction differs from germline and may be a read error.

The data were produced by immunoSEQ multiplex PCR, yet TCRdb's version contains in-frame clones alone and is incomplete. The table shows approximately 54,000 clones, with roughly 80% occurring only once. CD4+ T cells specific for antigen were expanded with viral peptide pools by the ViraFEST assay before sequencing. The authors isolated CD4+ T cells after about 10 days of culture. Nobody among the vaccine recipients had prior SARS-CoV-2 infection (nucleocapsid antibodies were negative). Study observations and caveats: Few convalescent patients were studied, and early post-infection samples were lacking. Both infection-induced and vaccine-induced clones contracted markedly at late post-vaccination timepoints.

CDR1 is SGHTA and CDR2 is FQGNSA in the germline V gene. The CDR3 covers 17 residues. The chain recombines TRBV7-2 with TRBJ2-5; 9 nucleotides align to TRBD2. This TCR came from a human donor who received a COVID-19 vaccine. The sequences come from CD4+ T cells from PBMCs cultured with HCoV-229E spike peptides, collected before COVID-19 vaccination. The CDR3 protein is CASSLVKGLAGQETQYF. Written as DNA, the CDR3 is TGCGCCAGCAGCTTAGTTAAAGGGCTAGCGGGGCAAGAGACCCAGTACTTC.